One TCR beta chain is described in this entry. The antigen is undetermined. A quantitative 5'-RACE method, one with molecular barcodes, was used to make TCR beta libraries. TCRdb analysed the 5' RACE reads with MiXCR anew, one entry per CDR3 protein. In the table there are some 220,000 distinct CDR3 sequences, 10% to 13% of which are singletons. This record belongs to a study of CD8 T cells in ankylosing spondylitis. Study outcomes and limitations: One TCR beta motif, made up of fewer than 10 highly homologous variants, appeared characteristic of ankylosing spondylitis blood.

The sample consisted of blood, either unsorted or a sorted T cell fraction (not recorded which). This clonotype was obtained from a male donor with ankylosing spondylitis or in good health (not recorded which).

The CDR3 loop is CASIKGLDISYEQYF. The CDR3 bases are TGTGCCAGCATCAAGGGGCTCGACATCTCCTACGAGCAGTACTTC. V is TRBV6-2 or TRBV6-3 and J is TRBJ2-7; TRBD1 is a possible D gene (5 bases). The CDR3 contains 15 residues. Germline lookup yields CDR1 MNHEY and CDR2 SVGEGT. Trimming stripped 7 bases from V and 0 bases from J, with 16 bases between.